These 9 T cell receptor beta chains share one sample of origin, sequenced in a study of shared clonotypes between healthy human individuals (dated by TCRdb to the early 2020s). The receptor library was made with the immunoSEQ multiplex PCR assay. TCRdb mirrors the immuneACCESS table, restricted to in-frame sequences. Some clones are absent from its copies; in checked studies, under half trace to an unresolved V gene, and the reason for the others is unknown. The sample has about 680,000 clones on record, under 95% of them singletons. The ten largest clones represent 24% of the sample. CD8 naive samples were obtained by positive selection for CCR7 among CD45RO-negative cells, yielding a CD45RA+CCR7+ population from which TemRA cells were excluded. The specimen sequenced was naive CD8+ T cells sorted from blood. The cell subset or site label on this specimen signifies: CD45RA+CCR7+. These receptors all stem from a young man in good health.

The gene calls are TRBV29-1 and TRBJ2-3; D is perhaps TRBD2 (6 bases). From germline, CDR1 is SQVTM and CDR2 ANQGSEA. The CDR3 is 18 residues long. V dropped 7 bases and J dropped 4 bases, with 30 bases sitting between them. CDR3 sequence (DNA): TGCAGCGCCTTCGACCTTAGCGGCCGCCCTTCTTGGGCAGATACGCAGTATTTT. It yields the protein CSAFDLSGRPSWADTQYF.

The count of this clone is one. The V call is TRBV4-1, the J call TRBJ2-7, with D unclear. Between the trimmed V and J ends, which lost 2 bases and 2 bases, there was a span of 10 bases. The V gene's germline CDR1 is MGHRA and CDR2 YSYEKL. The CDR3 consists of 14 residues. CDR3 sequence: CASSQFWGPYEQYF. The CDR3, as DNA: TGCGCCAGCAGCCAATTTTGGGGTCCCTACGAGCAGTACTTC.

This sequence joins TRBV7-9 and TRBJ1-2; maybe TRBD1 (5 bases). CDR3 size: 16 residues. Germline lookup yields CDR1 SEHNR and CDR2 FQNEAQ (reference sequence). V shed 1 base and J shed 0 bases, with 12 bases lying between them. The CDR3 region is CASSLGGRGSNYGYTF. The CDR3 DNA follows: TGTGCCAGCAGCTTAGGGGGACGAGGATCTAACTATGGCTACACCTTC.

J is TRBJ1-1 and V is TRBV27; no definite D call. Trimming took 2 bases from V and 2 from J, leaving 18 bases between them. Germline V gene sequence: CDR1 MNHEY, CDR2 SMNVEV (reference sequence). This CDR3 contains 17 residues. CDR3 sequence reads: CASSLRRARGSNTEAFF. The CDR3 DNA reads TGTGCCAGCAGTTTACGCCGGGCCCGCGGGAGCAACACTGAAGCTTTCTTT.

This chain uses TRBV4-2 with TRBJ2-7, with 14 nucleotides matching TRBD2. The J segment lost 4 bases and the V segment lost 0 bases, leaving 8 bases of the junction unmatched. The CDR3 totals 18 residues. Germline loops: CDR1 LGHNA, CDR2 YNFKEQ. CDR3 protein: CASSQDETSGRAGYEQYF. DNA for the CDR3: TGTGCCAGCAGCCAAGACGAGACTAGCGGGAGGGCCGGTTACGAGCAGTACTTC.

This clone appeared once. V gene TRBV9 combines with J gene TRBJ2-1; 10 bases agree with TRBD2. CDR3 length: 17 amino acids. V was clipped by 3 bases and J by 4 bases; unmatched bases: 10. Germline CDR1 and CDR2: SGDLS and YYNGEE. The CDR3 reads CASSEMAGTSAYNEQFF. CDR3 in DNA: TGTGCCAGCAGCGAAATGGCCGGGACTAGCGCGTACAATGAGCAGTTCTTC.

CDR3 DNA sequence: TGTGCCACCAGTGCCGGGACGGCTCGCCCGACAGATACGCAGTATTTT. Translating gives CATSAGTARPTDTQYF. J is TRBJ2-3 and V is TRBV15, with D possibly called TRBD1 or TRBD2 (5 bases each). This CDR3 is 16 amino acids long. Trimming took 6 bases from V and 3 from J, leaving 19 bases between them. The germline V gene has CDR1 LNHNV and CDR2 YYDKDF (reference sequence).

This sequence joins TRBV10-3 and TRBJ2-7; D is perhaps TRBD1 (6 bases). Germline CDR1 reads ENHRY; CDR2 reads SYGVKD. This CDR3 contains 10 residues. V was trimmed by 8 bases and J by 5 bases, leaving 7 bases between them. The CDR3 DNA is TGTGCCATCGGACAGAACGAGCAGTACTTC. Protein product: CAIGQNEQYF.

V usage is TRBV7-9 and J usage is TRBJ2-2; D call uncertain. The CDR3 covers 15 residues. Germline V gene data show CDR1 as SEHNR and CDR2 as FQNEAQ (reference sequence). V gave up 3 bases and J gave up 4 bases, with 12 bases separating them. CDR3 protein: CASSFEPGGTGELFF. The CDR3 DNA is TGTGCCAGCAGCTTTGAACCCGGCGGCACCGGGGAGCTGTTTTTT.